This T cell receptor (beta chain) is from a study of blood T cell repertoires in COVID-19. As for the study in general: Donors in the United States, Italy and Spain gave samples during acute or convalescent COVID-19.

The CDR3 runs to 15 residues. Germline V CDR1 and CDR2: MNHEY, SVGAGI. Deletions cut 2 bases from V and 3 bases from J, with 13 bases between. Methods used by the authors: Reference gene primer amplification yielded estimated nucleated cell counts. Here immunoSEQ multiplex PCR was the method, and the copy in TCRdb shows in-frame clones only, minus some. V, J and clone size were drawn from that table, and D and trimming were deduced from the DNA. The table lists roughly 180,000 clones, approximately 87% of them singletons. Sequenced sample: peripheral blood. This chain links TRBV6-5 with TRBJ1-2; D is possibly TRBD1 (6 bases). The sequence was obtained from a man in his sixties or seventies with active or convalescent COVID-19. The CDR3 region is CASSYTLTGDYGYTF. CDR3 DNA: TGTGCCAGCAGTTACACCTTGACAGGAGACTATGGCTACACCTTC.